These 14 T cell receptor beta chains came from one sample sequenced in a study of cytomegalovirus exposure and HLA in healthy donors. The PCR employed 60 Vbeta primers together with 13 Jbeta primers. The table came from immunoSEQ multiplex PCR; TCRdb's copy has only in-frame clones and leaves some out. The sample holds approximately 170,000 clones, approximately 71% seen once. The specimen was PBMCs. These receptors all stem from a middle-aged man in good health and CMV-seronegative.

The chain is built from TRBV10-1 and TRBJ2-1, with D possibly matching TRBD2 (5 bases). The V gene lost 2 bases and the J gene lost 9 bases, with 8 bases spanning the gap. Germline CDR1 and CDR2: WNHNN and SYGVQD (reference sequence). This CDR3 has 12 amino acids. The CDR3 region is CASSEASREQFF. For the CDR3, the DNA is TGCGCCAGCAGTGAGGCTAGCCGTGAGCAGTTCTTC.

The CDR3: CASSLRLPAPGDYEQYF. In nucleotides, the CDR3 is TGTGCCAGCAGCTTACGTTTACCGGCCCCGGGGGATTACGAGCAGTACTTC. J is TRBJ2-7 and V is TRBV7-2, with a possible D match to TRBD2 (6 bases). Deletions cut 2 bases from V and 4 bases from J, with 21 bases between. This CDR3 has 17 amino acids. Germline values: CDR1 SGHTA, CDR2 FQGNSA. The complete variable domain, with remaining parts taken from reference TRBV7-2 and TRBJ2-7, reads GAGVSQSPSNKVTEKGKDVELRCDPISGHTALYWYRQSLGQGLEFLIYFQGNSAPDKSGLPSDRFSAERTGGSVSTLTIQRTQQEDSAVYLCASSLRLPAPGDYEQYFGPGTRLTVT.

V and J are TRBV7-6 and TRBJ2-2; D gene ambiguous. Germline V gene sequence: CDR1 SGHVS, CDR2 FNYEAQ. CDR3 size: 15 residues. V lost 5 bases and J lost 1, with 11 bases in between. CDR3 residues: CASSLEAGNTGELFF. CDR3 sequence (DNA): TGTGCCAGCAGCCTTGAGGCTGGGAACACCGGGGAGCTGTTTTTT.

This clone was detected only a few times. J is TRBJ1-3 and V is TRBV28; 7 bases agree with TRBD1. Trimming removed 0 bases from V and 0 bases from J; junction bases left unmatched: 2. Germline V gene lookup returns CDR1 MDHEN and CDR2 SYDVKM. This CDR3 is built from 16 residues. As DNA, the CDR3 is TGTGCCAGCAGTTTATGGCGGGACAGCTCTGGAAACACCATATATTTT. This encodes CASSLWRDSSGNTIYF.

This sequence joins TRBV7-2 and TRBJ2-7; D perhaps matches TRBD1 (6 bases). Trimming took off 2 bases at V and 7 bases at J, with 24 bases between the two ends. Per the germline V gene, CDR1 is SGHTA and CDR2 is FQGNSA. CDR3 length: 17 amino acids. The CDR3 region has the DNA TGTGCCAGCAGCTTATATTTCGAGGGCAGGGGAAACAATGAGCAGTACTTC. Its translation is CASSLYFEGRGNNEQYF.

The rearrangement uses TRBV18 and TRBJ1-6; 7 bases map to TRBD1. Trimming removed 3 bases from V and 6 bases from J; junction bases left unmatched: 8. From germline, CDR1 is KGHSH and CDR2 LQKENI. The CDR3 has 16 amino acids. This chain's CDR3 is CASSPPEGARNSPLHF. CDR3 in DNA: TGTGCCAGCTCACCCCCCGAGGGGGCGCGTAATTCACCCCTCCACTTT.

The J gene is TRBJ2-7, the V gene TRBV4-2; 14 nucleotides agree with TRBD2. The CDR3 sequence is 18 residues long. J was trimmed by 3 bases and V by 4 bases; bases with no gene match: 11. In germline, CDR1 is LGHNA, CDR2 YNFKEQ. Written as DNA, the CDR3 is TGTGCCAGCAGCCTAGGAGGGACTAGCGGGGGTCCTGACTACGAGCAGTACTTC. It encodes CASSLGGTSGGPDYEQYF.

The DNA of the CDR3 is TGCGCCAGCAGCTTGGCTAGGACAGGGGGGGTAACTGAAGCTTTCTTT. Translated: CASSLARTGGVTEAFF. The V and J genes are TRBV5-1 and TRBJ1-1; 10 nucleotides match TRBD1. There are 16 residues in the CDR3. Trimming took 0 bases from V and 5 from J; bases not matched to a gene: 7. CDR1 SGHRS and CDR2 YFSETQ come from the germline V gene.

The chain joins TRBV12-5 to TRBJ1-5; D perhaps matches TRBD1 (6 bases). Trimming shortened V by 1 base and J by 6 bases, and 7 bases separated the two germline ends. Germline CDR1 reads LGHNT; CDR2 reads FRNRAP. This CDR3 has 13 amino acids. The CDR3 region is CASGLATGQPQHF. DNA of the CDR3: TGTGCTAGTGGTTTGGCGACAGGTCAGCCCCAGCATTTT.

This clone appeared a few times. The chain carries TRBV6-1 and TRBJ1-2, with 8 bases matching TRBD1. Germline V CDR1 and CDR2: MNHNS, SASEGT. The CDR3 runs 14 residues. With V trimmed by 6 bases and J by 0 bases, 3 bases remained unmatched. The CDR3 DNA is TGTGCCAGCAGCCCAGGGGGCTCTAACTATGGCTACACCTTC. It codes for CASSPGGSNYGYTF.

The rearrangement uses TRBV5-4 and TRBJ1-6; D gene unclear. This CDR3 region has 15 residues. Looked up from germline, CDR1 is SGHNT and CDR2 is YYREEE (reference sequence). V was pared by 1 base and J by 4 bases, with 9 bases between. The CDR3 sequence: CASSLNTVYNSPLHF. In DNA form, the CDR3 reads TGTGCCAGCAGCTTGAATACGGTGTATAATTCACCCCTCCACTTT.

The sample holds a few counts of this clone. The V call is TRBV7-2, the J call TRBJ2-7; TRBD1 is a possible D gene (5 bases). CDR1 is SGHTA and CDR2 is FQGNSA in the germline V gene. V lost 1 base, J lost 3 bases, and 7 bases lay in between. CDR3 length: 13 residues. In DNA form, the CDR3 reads TGTGCCAGCAGCTTAGACAGGAACTACGAGCAGTACTTC. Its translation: CASSLDRNYEQYF.

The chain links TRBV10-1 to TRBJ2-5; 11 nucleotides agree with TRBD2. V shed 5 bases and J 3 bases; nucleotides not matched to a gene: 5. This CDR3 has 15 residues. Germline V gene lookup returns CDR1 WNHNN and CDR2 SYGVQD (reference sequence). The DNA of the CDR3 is TGCGCCAGCAGTCTACTAGCGGGGGCCGAAGAGACCCAGTACTTC. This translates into CASSLLAGAEETQYF.

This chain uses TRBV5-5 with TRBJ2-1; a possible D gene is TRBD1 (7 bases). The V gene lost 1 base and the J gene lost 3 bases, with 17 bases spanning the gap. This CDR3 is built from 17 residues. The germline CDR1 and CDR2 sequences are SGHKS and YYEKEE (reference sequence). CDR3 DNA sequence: TGTGCCAGCAGCTTGTACCCCCAGGGGGGTAACTACAATGAGCAGTTCTTC. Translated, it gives CASSLYPQGGNYNEQFF.